This T cell receptor beta chain was observed in a study of shared clonotypes between healthy human individuals. Some clones are missing from TCRdb's copy, which holds only in-frame ones; the method was immunoSEQ multiplex PCR. Among 630,000 or so clones listed, 95% to 98% were seen once. The naive CD8 population came from CD45RO-negative cells selected for CCR7, without terminally differentiated effector memory CD45RA+ cells. The CDR3 spans 14 residues. CDR1 and CDR2 (germline): SQVTM, ANQGSEA. With 8 bases clipped from V and 4 bases from J, the junction kept 7 bases outside the gene matches. The receptor was isolated from a man under 40 in good health. Material for sequencing was naive CD8+ T cells sorted from blood. This rearrangement joins TRBV29-1 to TRBJ2-1; TRBD2 agrees at 11 bases. The chain's CDR3 is CSSSGRYPYNEQFF. The CDR3 DNA reads as TGCAGCTCTAGCGGGAGGTACCCGTACAATGAGCAGTTCTTC.